This T cell receptor beta chain was profiled in a study of patients and donors after allogeneic stem cell transplantation. Via MiXCR, TCRdb re-called the RT-PCR reads, giving one row per CDR3 protein. The sample shows 900,000 to 1,000,000 distinct CDR3 sequences, over 15% of them seen only once. The V gene's germline CDR1 is GTSNPN and CDR2 SVGIG (reference sequence). The CDR3 covers 12 residues. V lost 5 bases, J lost 4 bases, and 9 bases lay in between. The chain combines TRBV30 with TRBJ1-3; maybe TRBD1 (5 bases). This receptor was taken from a human donor who was either an allogeneic HSCT recipient or a stem cell or donor lymphocyte infusion donor (not recorded which). It is not recorded whose cells these are; they may come from a transplant donor. Sequenced input: blood, either unsorted or a sorted T cell fraction (not recorded which). CDR3 nucleotides: TGTGCCTGGTTTGCAGGGGGAAACACCATATATTTT. This sequence encodes CAWFAGGNTIYF.